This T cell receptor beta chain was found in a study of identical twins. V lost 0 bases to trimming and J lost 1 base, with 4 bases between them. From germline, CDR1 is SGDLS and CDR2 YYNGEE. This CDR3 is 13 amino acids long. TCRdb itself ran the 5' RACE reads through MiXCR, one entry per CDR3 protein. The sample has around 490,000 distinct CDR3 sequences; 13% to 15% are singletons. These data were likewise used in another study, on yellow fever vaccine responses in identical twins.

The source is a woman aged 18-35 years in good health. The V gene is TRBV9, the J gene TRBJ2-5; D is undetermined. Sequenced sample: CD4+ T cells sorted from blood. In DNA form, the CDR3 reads TGTGCCAGCAGCGTAGGCCTCCAAGAGACCCAGTACTTC. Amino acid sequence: CASSVGLQETQYF.